One and the same sample provided the 8 T cell receptor beta chains below, sequenced in a study of CD8 T cells in ankylosing spondylitis. MiXCR, run by TCRdb on the 5' RACE reads, gives a single entry per CDR3 protein. This sample has under 200,000 distinct CDR3 sequences; 10% to 15% occur once, and the top ten carry roughly 11%. The sequencing sample was made of blood, either unsorted or a sorted T cell fraction (not recorded which). The origin of the receptors is a female donor with ankylosing spondylitis or in good health (not recorded which).

At least ten counts were recorded for this clonotype. The rearrangement links TRBV4-3 to TRBJ2-7; the D gene is possibly TRBD2 (6 bases). V gave up 3 bases and J gave up 7 bases, with 16 bases separating them. The CDR3 length is 14 residues. CDR1 is LGHNA, CDR2 YSLEER, per germline. CDR3 coding DNA: TGCGCCAGCAGCCACGGCGGGCCTAGCGAGGAGCAGTACTTC. It is translated as CASSHGGPSEEQYF.

This clonotype was observed a few times. As DNA, the CDR3 is TGCAGTGCTAGAGATGGGATGAAGGGGAGAGGGGAGCAGTACTTC. Translating gives CSARDGMKGRGEQYF. This chain uses TRBV20-1 with TRBJ2-7; D could derive from TRBD1 or TRBD2 (5 bases each). Looked up from germline, CDR1 is DFQATT and CDR2 is SNEGSKA (reference sequence). Trimming left V 0 bases short and J 7 bases short, with 19 bases between. The CDR3 covers 15 residues.

The rearrangement links TRBV29-1 to TRBJ1-3, with TRBD1 matching over 11 bases. With V trimmed by 0 bases and J by 0 bases, 13 bases remained unmatched. Germline V gives CDR1 SQVTM, CDR2 ANQGSEA. The CDR3 has 20 residues. This chain's CDR3 is CSVEDPGTGGNSFSGNTIYF. As DNA, the CDR3 is TGCAGCGTTGAAGATCCGGGGACAGGGGGGAACTCATTCTCTGGAAACACCATATATTTT.

The rearrangement links TRBV11-2 to TRBJ2-1; 11 bases agree with TRBD2. Trimming took 5 bases from V and 5 from J; bases not matched to a gene: 14. CDR3 size: 18 residues. Germline CDR1 SGHAT, CDR2 FQNNGV. In DNA form, the CDR3 reads TGTGCCAGCAGCGACTATCCCGATCTAGCGGGAGGAGACAATGAGCAGTTCTTC. Translating gives CASSDYPDLAGGDNEQFF.

The table lists this clonotype with many counts. The V call is TRBV30, the J call TRBJ2-5, with D hard to call. The germline V gene encodes CDR1 GTSNPN and CDR2 SVGIG (reference sequence). V shed 0 bases and J shed 2 bases, with 7 bases lying between them. CDR3 length: 13 residues. As DNA, the CDR3 is TGTGCCTGGAGTGTAGAACAGCAAGAGACCCAGTACTTC. Protein product: CAWSVEQQETQYF.

This clonotype was observed at least ten times. The V gene is TRBV24-1, the J gene TRBJ2-3; 7 bases line up with TRBD2. The length of the CDR3 is 13 residues. V trimming: 9 bases; J trimming: 0 bases; junction bases outside the gene matches: 2. From germline, CDR1 is KGHDR and CDR2 SFDVKD. The CDR3 DNA reads TGTGCCACCCAGCGGGGAAGCACAGATACGCAGTATTTT. Its translation is CATQRGSTDTQYF.

This chain uses TRBV20-1 with TRBJ2-1; D gene uncertain. This CDR3 has 14 amino acids. Germline CDR1 and CDR2: DFQATT and SNEGSKA (reference sequence). The V and J ends lost 6 bases and 8 bases respectively, with 20 bases between them. The CDR3 here is CSAPGYGVLDEQFF. CDR3 DNA sequence: TGCAGTGCCCCGGGCTACGGCGTGCTCGATGAGCAGTTCTTC.

The table lists this clonotype with a few counts. The chain uses TRBV24-1 and TRBJ2-1, with 10 positions matching TRBD2. Germline assignment: CDR1 KGHDR and CDR2 SFDVKD. V dropped 3 bases and J dropped 5; count of bases not matched to a gene: 6. The CDR3 is 16 amino acids. For the CDR3, the DNA is TGTGCCACCAGTGATCCCGGGACTAGCGACGACAATGAGCAGTTCTTC. It is translated as CATSDPGTSDDNEQFF.